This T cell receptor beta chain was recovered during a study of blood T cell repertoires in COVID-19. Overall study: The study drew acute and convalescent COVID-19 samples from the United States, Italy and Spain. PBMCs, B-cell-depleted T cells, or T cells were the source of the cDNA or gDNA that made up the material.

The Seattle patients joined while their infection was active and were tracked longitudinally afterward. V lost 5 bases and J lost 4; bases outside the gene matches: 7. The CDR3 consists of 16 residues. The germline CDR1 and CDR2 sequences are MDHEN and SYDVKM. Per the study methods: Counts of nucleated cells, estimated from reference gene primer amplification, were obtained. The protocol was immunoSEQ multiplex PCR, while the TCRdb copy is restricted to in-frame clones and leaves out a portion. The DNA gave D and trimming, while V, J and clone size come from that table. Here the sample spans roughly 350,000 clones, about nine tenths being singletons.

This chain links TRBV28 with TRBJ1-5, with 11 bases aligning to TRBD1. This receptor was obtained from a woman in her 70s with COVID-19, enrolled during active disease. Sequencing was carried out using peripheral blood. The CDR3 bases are TGTGCCAGCAGTCCCCGGGACAGGGGGGCAAATCAGCCCCAGCATTTT. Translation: CASSPRDRGANQPQHF.